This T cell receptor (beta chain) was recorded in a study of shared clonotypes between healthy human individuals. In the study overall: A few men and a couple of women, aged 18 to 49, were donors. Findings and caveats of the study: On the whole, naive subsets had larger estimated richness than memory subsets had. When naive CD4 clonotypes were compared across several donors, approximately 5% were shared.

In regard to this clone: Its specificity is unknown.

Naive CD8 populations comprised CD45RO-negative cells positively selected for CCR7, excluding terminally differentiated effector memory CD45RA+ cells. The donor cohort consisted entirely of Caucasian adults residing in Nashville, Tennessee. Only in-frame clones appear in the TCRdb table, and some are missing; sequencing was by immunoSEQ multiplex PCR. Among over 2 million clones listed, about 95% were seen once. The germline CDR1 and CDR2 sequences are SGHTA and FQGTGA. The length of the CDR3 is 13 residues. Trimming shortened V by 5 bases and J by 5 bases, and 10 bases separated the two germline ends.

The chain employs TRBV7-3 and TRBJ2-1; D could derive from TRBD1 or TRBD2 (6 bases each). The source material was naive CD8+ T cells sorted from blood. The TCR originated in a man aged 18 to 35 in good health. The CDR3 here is CASSRGPDNEQFF. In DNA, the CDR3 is TGTGCCAGCAGCCGGGGGCCCGACAATGAGCAGTTCTTC.